This T cell receptor beta chain was obtained from a study of cytomegalovirus exposure and HLA in healthy donors. Points from the study as a whole: Later analysis revealed greater clonal expansion in HLA-associated TCR beta chains than in equally common others.

Comment on this clone: Its target is unknown.

This PCR relied on a set of 60 Vbeta primers and 13 Jbeta primers. Assay used: immunoSEQ multiplex PCR; TCRdb lists only in-frame clones, some missing. The sample contains tens of thousands of clones, 78% of which appear only once. The sequence was collected from a middle-aged woman in good health and CMV-seropositive. Sequencing was done on a sample of PBMCs.

The CDR3 DNA sequence: TGTGCCTGGAGTGTACTGGGCCCCGGACCCCTCCACTTT. Translated, it gives CAWSVLGPGPLHF. The rearrangement uses TRBV30 and TRBJ1-6; no clear D. Trimming stripped 0 bases from V and 12 bases from J, with 12 bases between. CDR1 GTSNPN and CDR2 SVGIG come from the germline V gene (reference sequence). The CDR3 covers 13 residues.